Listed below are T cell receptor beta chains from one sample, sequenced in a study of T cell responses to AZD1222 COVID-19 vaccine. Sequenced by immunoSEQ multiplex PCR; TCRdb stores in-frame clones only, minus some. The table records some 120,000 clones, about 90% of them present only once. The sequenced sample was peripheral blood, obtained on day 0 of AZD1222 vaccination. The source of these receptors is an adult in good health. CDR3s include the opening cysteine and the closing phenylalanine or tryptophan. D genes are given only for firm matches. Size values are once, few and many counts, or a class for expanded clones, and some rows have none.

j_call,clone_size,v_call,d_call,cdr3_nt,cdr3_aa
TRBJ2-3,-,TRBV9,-,TGTGCCAGCAGCGTAGGCACAGATACGCAGTATTTT,CASSVGTDTQYF
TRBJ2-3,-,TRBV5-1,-,TGCGCCAGCAGCTTAACTCTAGTCACGGACACAGATACGCAGTATTTT,CASSLTLVTDTDTQYF
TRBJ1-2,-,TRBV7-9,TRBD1,TGTGCCAGCAGCTTAGGAGGGGGCCTTGGATATGGCTACACCTTC,CASSLGGGLGYGYTF
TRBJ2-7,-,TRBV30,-,TGTGCCTGGAGTGCCGTCTACGAGCAGTACTTC,CAWSAVYEQYF
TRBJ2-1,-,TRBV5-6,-,TGTGCCAGCAGCCCAACTATAAGCTCCTACAATGAGCAGTTCTTC,CASSPTISSYNEQFF
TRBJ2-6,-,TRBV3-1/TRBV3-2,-,TGTGCCAGCAGCCAGTCTAGGGCCAACGTCCTGACTTTC,CASSQSRANVLTF
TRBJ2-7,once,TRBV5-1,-,TGCGCCAGCAGCTTGGTTGTGAACTTC,CASSLVVNF
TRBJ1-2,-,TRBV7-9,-,TGTGCCAGCAGCTTAGACGGAGGCAAGGGCTACACCTTC,CASSLDGGKGYTF
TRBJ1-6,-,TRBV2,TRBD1,TGTGCCAGCAGTGAATATAGGACAGGGTTTGTTCCGTCACCCCTCCACTTT,CASSEYRTGFVPSPLHF
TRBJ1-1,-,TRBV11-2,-,TGTGCCAGCAGCTTAGTGGCAGGACTGAACACTGAAGCTTTCTTT,CASSLVAGLNTEAFF
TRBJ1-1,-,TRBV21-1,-,TGTGCCAGGTCTTCTGATATGAACACTGAAGCTTTCTTT,CARSSDMNTEAFF
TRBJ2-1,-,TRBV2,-,TGTGCCAGCAGTGAAGAAGGGAGTACCCCCCGTAATGAGCAGTTCTTC,CASSEEGSTPRNEQFF
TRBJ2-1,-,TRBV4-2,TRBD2,TGTGCCAGCAGCCTCGGGACTAGCGCTACCAATGAGCAGTTCTTC,CASSLGTSATNEQFF
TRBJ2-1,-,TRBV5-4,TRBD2,TGTGCCAGCAGCTCCGTTCTAGCGGAATCCTACAATGAGCAGTTCTTC,CASSSVLAESYNEQFF
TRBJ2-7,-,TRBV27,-,TGTGCCAGCAGGTTAAAGGGAGGGGGCGACACAGGGGAGCAGTACTTC,CASRLKGGGDTGEQYF
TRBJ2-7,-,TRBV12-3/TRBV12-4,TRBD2,TGTGCCAGCAGTTTAGCGGGAGGGCGAGAGCAGTACTTC,CASSLAGGREQYF
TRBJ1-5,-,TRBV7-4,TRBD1,TGTGCCAGCAGCCCGTTGGGGACCCGTCGACAGGGGAGCAATCAGCCCCAGCATTTT,CASSPLGTRRQGSNQPQHF
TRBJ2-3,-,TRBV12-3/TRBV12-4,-,TGTGCCAGCAGTTTAATGGCTACAGATACGCAGTATTTT,CASSLMATDTQYF
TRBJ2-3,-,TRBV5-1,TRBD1,TGCGCCAGCAGCTTGGTGGACAGGAGCACAGATACGCAGTATTTT,CASSLVDRSTDTQYF
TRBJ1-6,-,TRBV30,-,TGTGCCTGGAGTGTACTGGACGGAAATTCACCCCTCCACTTT,CAWSVLDGNSPLHF
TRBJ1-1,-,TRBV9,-,TGTGCCAGCAGCGCCTATCAAGGCGTGAACACTGAAGCTTTCTTT,CASSAYQGVNTEAFF
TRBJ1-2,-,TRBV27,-,TGTGCCAGCAGTTTATCCGAGGGGTTCTATGGCTACACCTTC,CASSLSEGFYGYTF
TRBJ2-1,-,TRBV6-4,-,TGTGCCAGCAGAGGCAAACTAGCTTACAATGAGCAGTTCTTC,CASRGKLAYNEQFF
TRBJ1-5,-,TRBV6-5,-,TGTGCCAGCAGTTTATTATTTTCCGGCGGGCCCCAGCATTTT,CASSLLFSGGPQHF
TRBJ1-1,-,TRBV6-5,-,TGTGCAAGTCGTCGGTACACTGAAGCTTTCTTT,CASRRYTEAFF
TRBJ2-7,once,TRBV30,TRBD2,TGTGCCTGGAGTGTACTAGCGGCCTACGAGCAGTACTTC,CAWSVLAAYEQYF
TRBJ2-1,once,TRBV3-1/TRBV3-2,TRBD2,TGTGCCAGCATAGGGCCTAGCGGGTCGCATGAGCAGTTCTTC,CASIGPSGSHEQFF
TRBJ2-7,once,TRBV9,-,TGTGCCAGCAGCGTAGGGAGCAGGGTTGGCTACGAGCAGTACTTC,CASSVGSRVGYEQYF
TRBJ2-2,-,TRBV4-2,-,TGTGCCAGCAGCCAGGGGTTCGAGGCCGGGGAGCTGTTTTTT,CASSQGFEAGELFF
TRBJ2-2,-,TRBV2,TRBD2,TGTGCCAGCAGACCCAGGACTAGCAGCGGGGAGCTGTTTTTT,CASRPRTSSGELFF
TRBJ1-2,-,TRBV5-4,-,TGTGCCAGCAGCTTATCACAGGGAAACTATGGCTACACCTTC,CASSLSQGNYGYTF
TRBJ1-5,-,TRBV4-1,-,TGCGCCAGCAGCCAAGGTGACCGACCTAGCAATCAGCCCCAGCATTTT,CASSQGDRPSNQPQHF
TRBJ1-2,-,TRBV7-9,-,TGTGCCAGCAGTTCGGACAGCACATATGGCTACACCTTC,CASSSDSTYGYTF
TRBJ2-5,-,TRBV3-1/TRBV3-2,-,TGTGCCAGCAGCCTACCAATAGGGCGAGAGACCCAGTACTTC,CASSLPIGRETQYF
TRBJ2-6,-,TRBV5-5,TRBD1,TGTGCCAGCACCTTTTGGACAGGGGGCCCTGGGGCCAACGTCCTGACTTTC,CASTFWTGGPGANVLTF
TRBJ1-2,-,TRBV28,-,TGTGCCAGCAGTTTCAGGGTCTATGGCTACACCTTC,CASSFRVYGYTF
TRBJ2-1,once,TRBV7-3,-,TGTGCCAGCAGCCGCGACTGGTTTAGCGGTGAGCAGTTCTTC,CASSRDWFSGEQFF
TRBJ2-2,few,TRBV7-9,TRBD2,TGTGCCAGCAGCTTAGCACTAGCGGGCACCGGGGAGCTGTTTTTT,CASSLALAGTGELFF
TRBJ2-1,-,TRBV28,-,TGTGCCAGTACGACAGTTAATGAGCAGTTCTTC,CASTTVNEQFF
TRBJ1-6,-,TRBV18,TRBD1,TGTGCCAGCTCGCTGGACAGGGGGACCTCACCCCTCCACTTT,CASSLDRGTSPLHF
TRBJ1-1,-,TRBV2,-,TGTGCCAGCAGTGAAAGGATGGGCGCCAGGGAGCACAACACTGAAGCTTTCTTT,CASSERMGAREHNTEAFF